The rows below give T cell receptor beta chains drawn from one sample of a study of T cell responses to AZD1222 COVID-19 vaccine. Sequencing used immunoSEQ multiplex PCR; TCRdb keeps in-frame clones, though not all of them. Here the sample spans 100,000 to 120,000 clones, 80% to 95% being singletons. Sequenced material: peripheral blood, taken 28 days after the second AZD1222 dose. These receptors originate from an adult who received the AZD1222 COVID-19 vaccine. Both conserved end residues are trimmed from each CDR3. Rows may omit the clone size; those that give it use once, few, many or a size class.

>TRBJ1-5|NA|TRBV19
ASSINRDSNQPQH
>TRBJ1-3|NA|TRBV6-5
ASSRGSSGNTIY
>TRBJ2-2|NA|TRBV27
ASSWNRIIGGELF
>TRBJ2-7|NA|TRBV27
ASSFRDRGEQY
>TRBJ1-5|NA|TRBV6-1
ASSEEAAYSNQPQH
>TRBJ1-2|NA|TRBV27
ASTKQGAINGYT
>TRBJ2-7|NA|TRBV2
ASRGTSWVKNEQY
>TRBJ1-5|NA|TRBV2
ASSAATAAYQPQH
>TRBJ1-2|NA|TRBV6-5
ASRALGGIGSGYT
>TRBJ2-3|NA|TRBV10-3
ATGGSRQGDTQY
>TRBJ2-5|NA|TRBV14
ASSPLPRGSVETQY
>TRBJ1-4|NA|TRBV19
ASSPSVRQGGVEKLF
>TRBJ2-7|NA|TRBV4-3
ASSFRDRASYEQY
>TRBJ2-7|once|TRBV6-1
ASSEFGGSGSYEQY
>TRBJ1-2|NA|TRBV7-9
ASSLGGGFYGYT
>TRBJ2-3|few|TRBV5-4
ASSLPGPSTDTQY
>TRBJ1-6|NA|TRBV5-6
ASSFRTAPLH
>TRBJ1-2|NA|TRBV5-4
ASSLEARGGHYGYT
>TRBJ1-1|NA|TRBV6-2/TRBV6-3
ASSPGGEAF
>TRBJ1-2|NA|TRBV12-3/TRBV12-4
ASSLALSGYT
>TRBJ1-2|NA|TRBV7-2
ASSLSWTGGYGDYGYT
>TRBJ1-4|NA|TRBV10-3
AIRQASGEKLF
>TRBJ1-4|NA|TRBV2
ASSEGEGRFEKLF
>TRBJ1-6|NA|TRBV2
ASRDPPGRDLSPLH
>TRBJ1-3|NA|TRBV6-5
ASSYSRGTSGNTIY
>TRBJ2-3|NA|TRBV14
ASSRSGGGFADTQY
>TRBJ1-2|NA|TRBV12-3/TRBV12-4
ASTQETAHGYT
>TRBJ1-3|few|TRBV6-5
ASSPRNSGNTIY
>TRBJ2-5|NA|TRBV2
ASSEALGVETQY
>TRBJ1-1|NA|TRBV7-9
ASSAGTGETEAF
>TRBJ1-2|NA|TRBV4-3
ASSQVLGGYGYT
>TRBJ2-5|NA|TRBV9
ASSAGGTNKETQY
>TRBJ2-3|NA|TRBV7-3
ASSLLGTSVGDTQY
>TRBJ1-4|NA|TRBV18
ASSHLGGQVPGEKLF
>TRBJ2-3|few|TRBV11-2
ASSPVVGGRTDTQY
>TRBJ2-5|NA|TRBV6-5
ASSSPTGEKETQY
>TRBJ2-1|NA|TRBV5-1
ASRPVGGGSYNEQF
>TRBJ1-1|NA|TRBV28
ASSLLGAEAF
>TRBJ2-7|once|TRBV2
ASQNYGYEQY
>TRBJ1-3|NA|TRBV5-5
ASSLTPGNTIY
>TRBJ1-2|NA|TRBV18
ASSPPGQGVNGYT
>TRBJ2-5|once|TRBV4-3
ASSQDGGHRETQY
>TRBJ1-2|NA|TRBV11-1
ASSLNQGELGGYT
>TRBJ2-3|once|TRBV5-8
ASTPLDTQY
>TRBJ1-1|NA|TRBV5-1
ASSLVGFEAF
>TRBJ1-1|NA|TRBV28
AILGTGGRTPAEAF
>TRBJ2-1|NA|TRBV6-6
ASSRGLAGGVHNEQF
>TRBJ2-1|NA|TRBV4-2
ASSLPAQGLDYGEQF
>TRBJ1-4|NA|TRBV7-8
ASRDTQREKLF
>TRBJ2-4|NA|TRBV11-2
ASSLVPNLQY
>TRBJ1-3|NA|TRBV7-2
ASSIGTGSGNTIY
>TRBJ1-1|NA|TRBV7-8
ASSFLQNTEAF
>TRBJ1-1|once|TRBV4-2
ASSHGQGDFRNTEAF
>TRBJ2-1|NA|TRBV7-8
ASSRGGGYNEQF
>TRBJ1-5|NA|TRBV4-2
ASSQDLGQGGQPQH